The clone carrying this TCR beta chain was found many times. Its antigen is not identified. The CDR3 has 18 amino acids. Germline lookup yields CDR1 SGHAT and CDR2 FQNNGV. V shed 0 bases, J shed 2 bases, and the junction held 11 bases outside the gene matches. With iRepertoire HTBI primers and Arm-PCR of CDR3 regions, TCR beta libraries were built. TCRdb re-called the multiplex PCR reads through MiXCR, storing one row per CDR3 protein. The sample consists of 450,000 to 650,000 distinct CDR3 sequences, about 16% of them appearing once. The source of the sample is a study of regulatory T cells in long-lasting Graves disease. Study-wide results and limits: A reduction in accuracy may have resulted from the small sample size. New patients shared fewer public clonotypes (over 900) than persistent patients did (fewer than 3,000).

Sample time point: newly diagnosed GD, antithyroid drugs for less than 3 months. From PBMCs, RNA was extracted and then used to make the TCR library. Around 9 milliliters of peripheral blood were drawn into EDTA tubes. These data were likewise used in another study, on T cells in Graves' hyperthyroidism and ophthalmopathy. That publication notes: An initial round of RT-PCR targeting the TCR CDR3 relied on the HTBI primer set.

This specimen was peripheral blood mononuclear cells (PBMCs), taken at new diagnosis, from a patient treated with antithyroid drugs. This receptor was obtained from a woman between 40 and 65 years old with Graves disease. The chain uses TRBV11-2 and TRBJ2-7; TRBD2 matches at 9 bases. The CDR3 DNA follows: TGTGCCAGCAGCTTAGATAGTTCAGCGGGGGGACTCGCCTACGAGCAGTACTTC. This gives the protein CASSLDSSAGGLAYEQYF.